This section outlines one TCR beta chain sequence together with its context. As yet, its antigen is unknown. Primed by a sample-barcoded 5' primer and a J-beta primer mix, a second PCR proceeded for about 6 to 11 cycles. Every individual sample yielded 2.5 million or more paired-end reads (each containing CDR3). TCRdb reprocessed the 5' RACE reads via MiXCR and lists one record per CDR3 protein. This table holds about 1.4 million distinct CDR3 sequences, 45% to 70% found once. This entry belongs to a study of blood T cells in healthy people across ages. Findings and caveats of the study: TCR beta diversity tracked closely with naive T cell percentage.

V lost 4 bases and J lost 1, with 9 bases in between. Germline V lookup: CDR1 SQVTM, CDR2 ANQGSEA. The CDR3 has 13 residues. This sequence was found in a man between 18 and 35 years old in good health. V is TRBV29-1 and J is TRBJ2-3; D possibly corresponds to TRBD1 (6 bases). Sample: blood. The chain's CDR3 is CSVANRGTDTQYF. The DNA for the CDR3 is TGCAGCGTTGCAAACAGGGGCACAGATACGCAGTATTTT.